The sequence of this TCR beta chain was determined in a study of shared clonotypes between healthy human individuals. Clones were read by immunoSEQ multiplex PCR, and TCRdb kept only the in-frame ones, dropping some. The sample shows around 2,000,000 clones, 85% to 95% of them seen only once. CDR3 length equals 14 residues. Germline-derived CDR1 and CDR2 are PRHDT and FYEKMQ (reference sequence). V lost 4 bases, J lost 6 bases, and 5 bases stayed unmatched. CD45RO-negative cells were positively selected for CCR7, leaving out terminally differentiated effector memory CD45RA+ cells. The sequenced sample was naive CD8+ T cells sorted from blood. The sequence was collected from a man between 18 and 29 years old in good health. The chain is built from TRBV13 and TRBJ2-3; 9 bases are a match to TRBD2. CDR3 in DNA: TGTGCCAGCAGCTCCGAGCGGGAGGTGGATACGCAGTATTTT. Translated: CASSSEREVDTQYF.